The subject of this entry is one TCR beta chain. This entry is derived from a study of blood T cell repertoires in COVID-19. The protocol was immunoSEQ multiplex PCR, while the TCRdb copy is restricted to in-frame clones and leaves out a portion. This sample has some 110,000 clones, with 90% to 95% found just once. This CDR3 is 13 amino acids long. From germline, CDR1 is PRHDT and CDR2 FYEKMQ (reference sequence). V lost 3 bases and J 6 bases, leaving 12 bases between the germline ends. The chain couples TRBV13 to TRBJ2-7, with a weak D call TRBD2 (6 bases). The sequencing sample was made of peripheral blood. This sequence was found in a man aged 50-59 years with COVID-19, enrolled during active disease. The CDR3 nucleotides read TGTGCCAGCAGCTTCCGACTAGTCGGCGAGCAGTACTTC. Translation gives CASSFRLVGEQYF.